The 26 T cell receptor beta chains below all came from one sample that was sequenced in a study of CD8 T cells in Susac syndrome. An input of about 0.5 to 1 ug of RNA was subjected to reverse transcription using random hexamers. From the immunoSEQ multiplex PCR reads, TCRdb called clonotypes with MiXCR, one entry per CDR3 protein. The data hold more than 95,000 distinct CDR3 sequences, with about 94% observed a single time. Sequenced input: CD4+ T cells from PBMCs. The receptors were gathered from a human donor in good health.

The gene calls are TRBV20-1 and TRBJ2-5, with 8 bases fitting TRBD2. V dropped 0 bases and J dropped 1; count of bases not matched to a gene: 4. The CDR3 runs to 15 residues. Germline-derived CDR1 and CDR2 are DFQATT and SNEGSKA (reference sequence). CDR3 sequence (DNA): TGCAGTGCTAGAGACCCGACTAGCGTCCAAGAGACCCAGTACTTC. This translates into CSARDPTSVQETQYF.

The chain uses TRBV5-1 and TRBJ2-7, with 9 bases identical to TRBD2. The V gene's germline CDR1 is SGHRS and CDR2 YFSETQ. This CDR3 has 15 amino acids. Trimming at V came to 1 base and at J to 1 base, leaving 3 bases not matched to a gene. The CDR3 spells CASSLWTSVSYEQYF. The DNA of the CDR3 is TGCGCCAGCAGCTTGTGGACTAGCGTTTCCTACGAGCAGTACTTC.

J is TRBJ2-3 and V is TRBV30; D is ambiguous. Germline V gene lookup returns CDR1 GTSNPN and CDR2 SVGIG (reference sequence). With 0 bases removed from V and 1 base from J, the gap between germline ends came to 2 bases. The CDR3 length is 12 residues. CDR3 in amino acids: CAWSVGTDTQYF. CDR3 DNA sequence: TGTGCCTGGAGTGTCGGCACAGATACGCAGTATTTT.

The chain employs TRBV29-1 and TRBJ2-3; a possible D gene is TRBD1 (6 bases). The germline V and J ends were trimmed by 4 bases and 1 base, with 12 bases remaining between them. The V gene's germline CDR1 is SQVTM and CDR2 ANQGSEA. This CDR3 comprises 14 residues. In nucleotides, the CDR3 is TGCAGCGTTGTGTCAGGGGACGGCACAGATACGCAGTATTTT. Amino acid sequence: CSVVSGDGTDTQYF.

This clonotype showed up just once. The V and J genes are TRBV7-9 and TRBJ1-2; D ambiguous. Germline CDR1 is SEHNR and CDR2 is FQNEAQ (reference sequence). V was clipped by 6 bases and J by 2 bases, with 10 bases between them. The CDR3 covers 13 residues. CDR3 sequence reads: CASSRPGNYGYTF. The CDR3 nucleotides read TGTGCCAGCAGTCGGCCAGGAAACTATGGCTACACCTTC. Full variable domain (rest looked up from reference TRBV7-9 and TRBJ1-2): DTGVSQNPRHKITKRGQNVTFRCDPISEHNRLYWYRQTLGQGPEFLTYFQNEAQLEKSRLLSDRFSAERPKGSFSTLEIQRTEQGDSAMYLCASSRPGNYGYTFGSGTRLTVV.

The chain combines TRBV29-1 with TRBJ2-5; no clear D gene. Germline CDR1 SQVTM, CDR2 ANQGSEA. The CDR3 sequence is 15 residues long. Trimming pared 5 bases from V and 0 bases from J, leaving 16 bases between. CDR3 residues: CSVRRNRSYQETQYF. As DNA, the CDR3 is TGCAGCGTTAGGAGAAACAGATCGTACCAAGAGACCCAGTACTTC.

This rearrangement joins TRBV2 to TRBJ2-2, with D uncertain. Germline assignment: CDR1 SNHLY and CDR2 FYNNEI. V lost 2 bases, J lost 4 bases, and 11 bases lay in between. CDR3 size: 15 residues. CDR3: CASSEQSTITGELFF. CDR3 nucleotides: TGTGCCAGCAGTGAACAGTCAACGATCACCGGGGAGCTGTTTTTT. The whole variable domain, filled in from reference TRBV2 and TRBJ2-2, reads EPEVTQTPSHQVTQMGQEVILRCVPISNHLYFYWYRQILGQKVEFLVSFYNNEISEKSEIFDDQFSVERPDGSNFTLKIRSTKLEDSAMYFCASSEQSTITGELFFGEGSRLTVL.

V and J are TRBV2 and TRBJ2-1; D is undetermined. The V gene's germline CDR1 is SNHLY and CDR2 FYNNEI. Trimming removed 0 bases at V and 5 bases at J, with 14 bases between. CDR3 size: 16 residues. The CDR3 nucleotides read TGTGCCAGCAGTGAAGCTACCCTCGTTTCCAACAATGAGCAGTTCTTC. This sequence encodes CASSEATLVSNNEQFF.

This chain connects TRBV5-1 to TRBJ1-1; TRBD1 matches 8 bases. Germline CDR1 and CDR2: SGHRS and YFSETQ. CDR3 size: 17 residues. The V gene end was trimmed by 4 bases and the J gene end by 0 bases; junction bases not matched to a gene: 11. CDR3: CASSVGTGIRMNTEAFF. CDR3 sequence (DNA): TGCGCCAGCAGCGTTGGGACAGGTATCCGAATGAACACTGAAGCTTTCTTT.

The V call is TRBV5-1, the J call TRBJ2-4; a weak D match, TRBD1 (5 bases). The CDR3 has 15 amino acids. Trimming left V 0 bases short and J 0 bases short, with 7 bases between. Germline CDR1 reads SGHRS; CDR2 reads YFSETQ. The chain's CDR3 is CASSLGQIAKNIQYF. The CDR3 DNA sequence: TGCGCCAGCAGCTTGGGACAGATAGCCAAAAACATTCAGTACTTC. The full variable domain, in which reference TRBV5-1 and TRBJ2-4 provide the parts outside the CDR3, is KAGVTQTPRYLIKTRGQQVTLSCSPISGHRSVSWYQQTPGQGLQFLFEYFSETQRNKGNFPGRFSGRQFSNSRSEMNVSTLELGDSALYLCASSLGQIAKNIQYFGAGTRLSVL.

This chain links TRBV29-1 with TRBJ1-1; tentatively, D is TRBD1 (6 bases). V was shortened by 5 bases and J by 6 bases, with 19 bases between the two germline ends. CDR1 is SQVTM and CDR2 is ANQGSEA in the germline V gene. CDR3 length equals 14 residues. The CDR3 protein is CSVSGQFKTAEAFF. Here the CDR3 DNA reads TGCAGCGTTTCAGGACAGTTCAAAACAGCTGAAGCTTTCTTT. The full variable domain, completed using reference TRBV29-1 and TRBJ1-1, is SAVISQKPSRDICQRGTSLTIQCQVDSQVTMMFWYRQQPGQSLTLIATANQGSEATYESGFVIDKFPISRPNLTFSTLTVSNMSPEDSSIYLCSVSGQFKTAEAFFGQGTRLTVV.

V gene TRBV7-2 combines with J gene TRBJ2-3, with D maybe TRBD2 (6 bases). The CDR3 loop spans 14 amino acids. Germline CDR1 reads SGHTA; CDR2 reads FQGNSA. Trimming removed 6 bases from V and 5 bases from J, with 15 bases in between. DNA for the CDR3: TGTGCCAGCAGAGCCGGGACTGGGGGAGATACGCAGTATTTT. Translated: CASRAGTGGDTQYF.

The chain links TRBV6-2 or TRBV6-3 to TRBJ2-1; 9 bases are shared with TRBD2. CDR1 is MNHEY and CDR2 is SVGEGT in the germline V gene. V lost 4 bases, J lost 2 bases, and 9 bases stayed unmatched. This CDR3 has 17 residues. The DNA for the CDR3 is TGTGCCAGCAGTTGGGGGGTAGGCGGGAGGGCCTACAATGAGCAGTTCTTC. It encodes CASSWGVGGRAYNEQFF.

The rearrangement joins TRBV29-1 to TRBJ2-1; 10 bases are a match to TRBD1. The germline V gene encodes CDR1 SQVTM and CDR2 ANQGSEA. The CDR3 covers 17 residues. Trimming cost V 3 bases and J 6 bases; bases outside gene matches: 14. The CDR3 DNA is TGCAGCGTTGAGATCGACAGGGGGCGAAGGGGCGCCAATGAGCAGTTCTTC. As protein: CSVEIDRGRRGANEQFF.

J is TRBJ2-1 and V is TRBV6-2 or TRBV6-3; 14 bases agree with TRBD2. Per the germline V gene, CDR1 is MNHEY and CDR2 is SVGEGT. This CDR3 spans 15 amino acids. The ends lost 6 bases at V and 2 bases at J; junction bases unmatched: 0. CDR3 loop: CASRTSGRAYNEQFF. CDR3 nucleotide sequence: TGTGCCAGCAGGACTAGCGGGAGGGCCTACAATGAGCAGTTCTTC.

The chain has TRBV6-2 or TRBV6-3 and TRBJ2-1; a possible D gene is TRBD1 (6 bases). Trimming shortened V by 2 bases and J by 1 base, and 6 bases separated the two germline ends. The CDR3 extends over 14 amino acids. CDR1 is MNHEY and CDR2 is SVGEGT in the germline V gene. The DNA for the CDR3 is TGTGCCAGCAGTTACAGGGGGTCCTACAATGAGCAGTTCTTC. Its protein product is CASSYRGSYNEQFF.

This clonotype was seen a handful of times. The chain links TRBV12-3 or TRBV12-4 to TRBJ2-5, with D possibly being TRBD2 (6 bases). The length of the CDR3 is 13 residues. V was clipped by 6 bases and J by 1 base, with 9 bases between them. The CDR3 spells CASSRGTQETQYF. Here the CDR3 DNA reads TGTGCCAGCAGCCGGGGGACCCAAGAGACCCAGTACTTC.

This chain connects TRBV29-1 to TRBJ2-7; 7 positions agree with TRBD2. In germline, CDR1 is SQVTM, CDR2 ANQGSEA. There are 14 residues in the CDR3. Trimming cost V 4 bases and J 2 bases; bases outside gene matches: 8. As DNA, the CDR3 is TGCAGCGTTGCGGGGAGGGCCGGGACCTACGAGCAGTACTTC. It translates to CSVAGRAGTYEQYF.

The chain uses TRBV14 and TRBJ2-2; D call uncertain. Trimming removed 5 bases from V and 2 bases from J, with 3 bases in between. Germline values: CDR1 SGHDN, CDR2 FVKESK. This CDR3 spans 12 amino acids. The CDR3 sequence: CASSFNTGELFF. In nucleotides, the CDR3 is TGTGCCAGCAGCTTTAACACCGGGGAGCTGTTTTTT.

The table lists this clonotype with a few counts. The chain uses TRBV19 and TRBJ2-5; D is uncertain. Germline loops: CDR1 LNHDA, CDR2 SQIVND (reference sequence). V gave up 3 bases and J gave up 2 bases, with 1 base separating them. CDR3 length equals 11 residues. Here the CDR3 reads CASSIQETQYF. The DNA for the CDR3 is TGTGCCAGTAGTATTCAAGAGACCCAGTACTTC.

The chain joins TRBV7-2 to TRBJ2-7; TRBD1 is a possible D gene (5 bases). The CDR3 is made up of 12 amino acids. Between the trimmed V and J ends, which lost 5 bases and 6 bases, there was a span of 11 bases. Germline CDR1 reads SGHTA; CDR2 reads FQGNSA. The CDR3 DNA sequence: TGTGCCAGCAGCCCCGACAGACCCGAGCAGTACTTC. Its translation: CASSPDRPEQYF.

J is TRBJ1-1 and V is TRBV20-1; no clear D. The CDR3 totals 14 residues. The germline V and J ends were trimmed by 0 bases and 0 bases, with 8 bases remaining between them. Germline CDR1 DFQATT, CDR2 SNEGSKA (reference sequence). The CDR3 DNA sequence: TGCAGTGCTAGAGAACTAAGAATGAACACTGAAGCTTTCTTT. Its translation: CSARELRMNTEAFF.

The chain joins TRBV29-1 to TRBJ2-5; TRBD2 matches 12 bases. The CDR3 contains 14 residues. CDR1 SQVTM and CDR2 ANQGSEA come from the germline V gene. The trim removed 5 bases at V and 4 bases at J, leaving 5 bases unmatched. The CDR3 here is CSVRKGLAGETQYF. In nucleotides, the CDR3 is TGCAGCGTTAGGAAGGGACTAGCGGGAGAGACCCAGTACTTC. The variable domain in full, with the rest retrieved from reference TRBV29-1 and TRBJ2-5, is SAVISQKPSRDICQRGTSLTIQCQVDSQVTMMFWYRQQPGQSLTLIATANQGSEATYESGFVIDKFPISRPNLTFSTLTVSNMSPEDSSIYLCSVRKGLAGETQYFGPGTRLLVL.

The chain carries TRBV7-2 and TRBJ2-1; TRBD2 agrees at 11 bases. Germline-derived CDR1 and CDR2 are SGHTA and FQGNSA. CDR3 length: 16 amino acids. V lost 5 bases and J lost 6; bases outside the gene matches: 9. The CDR3 DNA reads TGTGCCAGCAGCCCATTGACTAGCGGGATCGGCAATGAGCAGTTCTTC. As protein: CASSPLTSGIGNEQFF.

CDR3 DNA: TGTGCCAGCAGCCGCTCGGCTTGGGGCACAGATACGCAGTATTTT. Translated: CASSRSAWGTDTQYF. This rearrangement joins TRBV7-2 to TRBJ2-3; D unclear. The germline CDR1 and CDR2 sequences are SGHTA and FQGNSA. V was trimmed by 5 bases and J by 1 base, leaving 13 bases between them. The length of the CDR3 is 15 residues.

This clonotype showed up just once. The chain carries TRBV12-3 or TRBV12-4 and TRBJ2-1, with D maybe TRBD2 (6 bases). Trimming left V 5 bases short and J 0 bases short, with 11 bases between. The CDR3 is 15 residues long. The CDR3 spells CASSTSWSSYNEQFF. DNA for the CDR3: TGTGCCAGCAGTACTAGCTGGAGCTCCTACAATGAGCAGTTCTTC.